This T cell receptor (beta chain) was sequenced during a study of brain metastases from non-small cell lung cancer. The V and J ends lost 6 bases and 0 bases respectively, with 3 bases between them. Per germline, CDR1 SNHLY and CDR2 FYNNEI. The CDR3 length is 12 residues. Profiled with immunoSEQ multiplex PCR; TCRdb holds only in-frame clones, not every one. The table has roughly 4,800 clones, about 86% seen once. Sequencing input: tumor-adjacent normal tissue. The chain couples TRBV2 to TRBJ2-1; D gene uncertain. The receptor's source is a donor aged 40 or over with non-small cell lung cancer. CDR3 loop: CASRGSYNEQFF. The CDR3 bases are TGTGCCAGCAGGGGCTCCTACAATGAGCAGTTCTTC. The complete variable domain, with remaining parts taken from reference TRBV2 and TRBJ2-1, reads EPEVTQTPSHQVTQMGQEVILRCVPISNHLYFYWYRQILGQKVEFLVSFYNNEISEKSEIFDDQFSVERPDGSNFTLKIRSTKLEDSAMYFCASRGSYNEQFFGPGTRLTVL.